Listed here is a single TCR beta chain. The antigen this receptor binds is unknown. One base away there is no much larger clone; base qualities are not given. Library generation was performed with the immunoSEQ multiplex PCR assay. The multiplex PCR relied on a mix of 60 forward primers for TCR Vbeta segments and 13 reverse primers for TCR Jbeta segments. The CDR3 region of rearranged TCR beta genes was amplified from genomic DNA with a multiplex PCR assay. The amplified TCR beta libraries were sequenced on the Illumina HiSeq System as 87-base-pair reads. Concerning the study's data processing: In a later analysis, some 80 million unique TCR beta chains were counted across the roughly 670 repertoires, and roughly 10 million of these chains were shared by at least two donors. Raw reads were error-corrected and collapsed into unique sequences with a nearest-neighbor algorithm that merged closely related sequences to remove PCR and sequencing errors. Alignment of CDR3 sequences to IMGT reference sequences was used to assign V, D and J gene segments. For a sequence to be retained, a match of at least six nucleotides to both a V gene segment and a J gene segment was required. Rearrangements were called productive when the CDR3 lacked stop codons and stayed in frame with V and J; all others were non-productive. Following IMGT convention, CDR3 was defined as the stretch from the second conserved V-encoded cysteine to the conserved J-encoded phenylalanine. The earlier analysis of about 570 of the donors excluded any sequence lacking an unambiguous match to a single V gene segment. An earlier analysis of 587 of the donors classified V segments as functional when productive rearrangements were above 56.7% and as segregating when the standard deviation between donors was above 5%. A statistical classification framework was built to diagnose cytomegalovirus status from the catalog of TCR beta chain sequences. A later analysis assigned V and J genes by comparing TCR nucleotide sequences with IMGT/GENE-DB human TR gene sequences. In a later analysis, CDR3 sequences and most-parsimonious VDJ recombination scenarios were assigned using the TCRdist pipeline. In a later analysis, every TCR beta chain was defined by the combination of its CDR3 amino acid sequence and its V-gene family, and reads without a unique V-gene family were dropped. To address suspected cross-contamination and a sequencing artifact, a later analysis removed 592 highly shared, low-generation-probability nucleotide sequences. In a later analysis, a clonal expansion index was calculated for each public chain from normalized within-repertoire ranks of inferred template counts. A later analysis computed generation probabilities with a VDJ recombination model fitted to out-of-frame rearrangements, and checked the results against IGoR. In a later analysis, TCR-TCR, TCR-HLA and TCR-CMV co-occurrence was scored with hypergeometric tests, and a repertoire-size bias correction was applied to TCR pairs. A later analysis estimated false discovery rates by permuting HLA or CMV assignments 20 times. In a later analysis, co-occurring TCRs were grouped using DBSCAN, and TCRdist sequence similarity was added for clustering within HLA-allele-positive subsets. Repertoires with fewer than 30,000 or more than 120,000 public chains were left out of co-occurrence clustering, as were four to six repertoires with anomalous nucleotide sharing. This is the immuneACCESS table as TCRdb keeps it, with only in-frame sequences that have V and J called. A part of the clones is gone; compared with another copy, unresolved V genes explain less than half, and the rest is unexplained. The DNA was the basis for D and trimming; V, J and clone size are from that table. The sample has some 120,000 clones on record, about 63% of them singletons. The ten top clones hold 1.6% of the sample.

The cohort comprised some 730 healthy bone marrow donors. At the time of sampling, every cohort member was nominally healthy, though immune exposures that went unrecorded were likely present. The donor was CMV seropositive and was included in the group of 270 or so seropositive cohort members. A peripheral blood sample was collected from each donor, and TCR beta sequencing was performed on peripheral blood mononuclear cells. Genomic DNA extraction from the blood cell samples was performed with the Qiagen DNeasy Blood Extraction Kit. This specimen comes from a study of cytomegalovirus exposure and HLA in healthy donors (dated by TCRdb to 2017 to 2019). Regarding the research as a whole: An earlier analysis of several hundred of the donors reported approximately 280 Gb of sequence data and 95 million to 130 million unique TCR beta sequences obtained from roughly 170 million T cells. An earlier analysis of around 640 of the donors used high-throughput TCR beta sequencing to judge whether each TCR beta V gene segment behaved as functional or pseudogenic. A later analysis re-analyzed previously published TCR beta repertoires from approximately 670 donors and added high-resolution HLA genotyping to study TCR occurrence patterns. A separate validation cohort of approximately 130 different subjects was used in addition to the approximately 610-subject first cohort. The study was designed to test whether signatures of past pathogen exposure could be identified by cataloging public T cell receptors. The later analysis used no new phenotypic data to find candidate immune exposures, relying instead on TCR beta sequences and their occurrence across donors. The study profiled the T cell repertoires of hundreds of subjects by immunosequencing and related them to cytomegalovirus serostatus. Five DR-DQ haplotypes were handled as single units for association and clustering, since linkage in the cohort was strong. Every discovery cohort repertoire had been produced on one sequencing platform. A later genetic analysis used genome-wide SNP genotypes for about 55% of the 666 donors, treating that subset as a discovery cohort. Among 300 to 500 genotyped donors of the cohort, an average of around 220,000 unique TCR beta nucleotide sequences was sequenced per donor, of which about 20% were non-productive. HLA typing included class I and class II loci at four-digit resolution. Among the approximately 420 genotyped donors, more than 70% belonged to the genetic ancestry cluster associated with self-reported Caucasian donors. Typing coverage differed by locus: A, B, C, DRB1 and DQB1 were typed in roughly 620-630 donors, DQA1 in about 500, DPA1 in approximately 610, and DPB1 in 450 to 480. Donor age, sex, ethnicity and CMV serostatus were compiled alongside the repertoire data. High-throughput TCR immunosequencing, statistical association of individual TCRs with disease status, and machine learning were combined to predict cytomegalovirus infection status. Roughly 300 gigabases of sequencing data and around 80 million unique TCR sequences made up an early release that covered roughly 670 HLA-typed donors.

Overall study outcomes, separate from this receptor: Strong co-occurrence of HLA alleles, especially DR and DQ, made assigning TCR associations to individual alleles difficult. The sequencing pipeline was judged likely to have produced a cluster of highly shared sequence variants as a technical artifact. According to a later analysis, TCR association rates differed among HLA loci, with DRB1 alleles showing the most associated TCRs and HLA-C alleles showing the fewest. Because some donors lacked HLA typing at each locus, the association tests relied only on the typed subset. For the cohort, immune exposure information was limited to CMV serostatus. A further reported finding was that TCR beta sequences accurately predicted the HLA-A and HLA-B alleles for most subjects in the first cohort. V-gene and J-gene trimming of TCR beta chains was associated with a missense DCLRE1C variant in a later genetic analysis, and the association was replicated in an independent cohort. In a later analysis, HLA-associated TCR beta chains showed more clonal expansion and lower generation probabilities than non-associated chains that were equally common. The classifier was reported to diagnose cytomegalovirus status with high specificity and sensitivity in both the original and validation cohorts. In vitro tests confirmed that a few of the cytomegalovirus-associated TCR beta chains recognize cytomegalovirus antigens. Broadly in line with IMGT annotations, most TCR beta V segments showed up in productive rearrangements about 87% or about 30% of the time in an earlier analysis of 587 of the donors. It was suggested by the authors that the approach could potentially be generalized to other disease states and immunological phenotypes. A total of 150 or so TCR beta chains were listed by the study as associated with cytomegalovirus. Seventeen rarely observed V segments, including chromosome 9 orphons, were excluded from the earlier analysis of a few hundred of the donors because counts were too low. Correlated functional status among segregating V segments might be attributable to linkage disequilibrium, but an unknown experimental factor could not be ruled out. Compared with the approximately 720-donor mean, donors in an Asian-associated ancestry cluster had fewer N-insertions in productive TCRs, according to a later genetic analysis. According to a later analysis, most CMV-associated TCR beta chains appeared to be HLA-restricted, and the HLA associations seemed to be driven largely by CMV exposure. Some IMGT-functional V segments, including TRBV6-2 and TRBV6-3, could not be distinguished by the 87-base-pair reads and were therefore excluded. The presence/absence analyses assumed that sequencing depth was roughly uniform across donors, and that assumption may not be true. Specific HLA alleles were associated with 15,000 to 20,000 TCR beta sequences at a false discovery rate of 0.05 in a later analysis. In a later analysis, several top co-occurrence clusters were reported to appear linked to parvovirus B19, influenza, CMV and Epstein-Barr virus. The cohort was sequenced for TCR beta chains only, and without alpha or paired-chain data the features that could be detected were limited. Across donors, most TCR sequences were observed very rarely, whereas some public TCRs were present in many individuals.

According to the germline V gene, CDR1 reads SGHAT and CDR2 reads FQNNGV. The CDR3 starts with the cysteine, ends with the phenylalanine, and has 17 residues. This entry keeps only the CDR3 DNA: 51 bases, framed from base 1. V is reduced by 5 bases and J by 6 bases, leaving a spacing of 23 bases between them. The sequenced sample consisted of PBMCs. Here the chain combines TRBV11-2 and TRBJ2-1, and possibly TRBD1, on 6 matching bases. The receptor was isolated from a man aged 30 to 45 in good health and CMV-seropositive. The nucleotides read TGTGCCAGCAGCCCGGAGAAGGGGGTTCTGCCTGGCAATGAGCAGTTCTTC. This is translated as CASSPEKGVLPGNEQFF.